This record covers a single TCR beta chain. The data derive from a study of read filtering for tumor transcriptome and immune sequencing. The CDR3 extends over 14 amino acids. The V gene lost 4 bases and the J gene lost 5 bases, with 14 bases spanning the gap. Germline V gene sequence: CDR1 SGHAT, CDR2 FQNNGV. This library used 300 to 450 ng RNA and molecular barcoded adaptors spanning alpha/delta and beta/gamma chains. TCRdb used MiXCR to reprocess the reads, holding one entry per CDR3 protein. Among around 26,000 distinct CDR3 sequences listed, roughly an eighth were seen once. V gene TRBV11-2 combines with J gene TRBJ1-1, with D unclear. Sequenced input: a population of CD138-negative cells sorted from bone marrow. The TCR was taken from a donor over 35 with multiple myeloma. CDR3 coding DNA: TGTGCCAGCAGCTCGTTTGGAGAGGAAACTGAAGCTTTCTTT. Translating it yields CASSSFGEETEAFF.